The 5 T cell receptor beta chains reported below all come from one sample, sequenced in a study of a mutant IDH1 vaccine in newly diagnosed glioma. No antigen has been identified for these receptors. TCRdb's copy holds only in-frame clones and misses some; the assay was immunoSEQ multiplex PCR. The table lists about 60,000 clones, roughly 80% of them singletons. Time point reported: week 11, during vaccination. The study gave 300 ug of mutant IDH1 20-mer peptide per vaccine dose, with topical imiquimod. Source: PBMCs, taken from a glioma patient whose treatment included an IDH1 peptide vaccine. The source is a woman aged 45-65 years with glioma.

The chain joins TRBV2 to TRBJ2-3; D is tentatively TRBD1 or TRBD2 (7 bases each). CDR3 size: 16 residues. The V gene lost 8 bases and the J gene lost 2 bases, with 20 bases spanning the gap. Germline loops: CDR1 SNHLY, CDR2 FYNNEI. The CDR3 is CASQGPRGGVTDTQYF. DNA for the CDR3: TGTGCCAGCCAGGGGCCCAGGGGGGGGGTCACAGATACGCAGTATTTT.

The CDR3 DNA sequence: TGTGCCTGGAGAGGGGCAGGGGCGGTCACTGAAGCTTTCTTT. Protein: CAWRGAGAVTEAFF. V and J are TRBV30 and TRBJ1-1; TRBD1 might be the D (6 bases). Germline CDR1 reads GTSNPN; CDR2 reads SVGIG (reference sequence). CDR3 size: 14 residues. Trimming stripped 3 bases from V and 4 bases from J, with 15 bases between. The variable domain in full, with the rest retrieved from reference TRBV30 and TRBJ1-1, is SQTIHQWPATLVQPVGSPLSLECTVEGTSNPNLYWYRQAAGRGLQLLFYSVGIGQISSEVPQNLSASRPQDRQFILSSKKLLLSDSGFYLCAWRGAGAVTEAFFGQGTRLTVV.

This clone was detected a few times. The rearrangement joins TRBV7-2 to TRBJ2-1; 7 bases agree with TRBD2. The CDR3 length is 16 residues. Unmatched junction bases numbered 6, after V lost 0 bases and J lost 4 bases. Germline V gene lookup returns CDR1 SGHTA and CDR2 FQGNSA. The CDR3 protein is CASSLAPRLAYNEQFF. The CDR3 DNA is TGTGCCAGCAGCTTAGCGCCGAGACTAGCTTACAATGAGCAGTTCTTC.

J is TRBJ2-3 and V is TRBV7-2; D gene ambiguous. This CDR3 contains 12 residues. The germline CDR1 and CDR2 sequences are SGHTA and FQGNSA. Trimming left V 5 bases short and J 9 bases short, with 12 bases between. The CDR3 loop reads CASSQETGTQYF. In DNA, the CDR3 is TGTGCCAGCAGCCAAGAGACCGGGACGCAGTATTTT.

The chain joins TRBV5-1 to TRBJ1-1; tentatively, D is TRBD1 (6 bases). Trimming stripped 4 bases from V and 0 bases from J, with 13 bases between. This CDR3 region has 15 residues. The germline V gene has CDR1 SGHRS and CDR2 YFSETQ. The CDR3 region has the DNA TGCGCCAGCAGCGGGGGGGGCTCCATGAACACTGAAGCTTTCTTT. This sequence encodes CASSGGGSMNTEAFF.